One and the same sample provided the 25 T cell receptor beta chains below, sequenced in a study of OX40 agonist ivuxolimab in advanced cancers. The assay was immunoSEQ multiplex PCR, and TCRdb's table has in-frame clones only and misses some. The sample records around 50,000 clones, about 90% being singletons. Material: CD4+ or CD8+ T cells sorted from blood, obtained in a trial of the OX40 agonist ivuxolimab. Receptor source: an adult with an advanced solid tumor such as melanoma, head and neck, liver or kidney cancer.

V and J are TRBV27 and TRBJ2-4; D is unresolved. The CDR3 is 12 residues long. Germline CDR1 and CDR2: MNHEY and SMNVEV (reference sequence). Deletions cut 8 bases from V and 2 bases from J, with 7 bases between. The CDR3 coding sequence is TGTGCCAGCGCAGCGTCCAAAAACATTCAGTACTTC. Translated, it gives CASAASKNIQYF.

DNA of the CDR3: TGCGCCAGCAGCCAAGTGTCTGGTGCGGCAGATACGCAGTATTTT. Translated: CASSQVSGAADTQYF. The rearrangement uses TRBV4-3 and TRBJ2-3; D is unresolved. V was cut by 1 base and J by 4 bases, with 12 bases left in between. Germline CDR1 reads LGHNA; CDR2 reads YSLEER. The CDR3 spans 15 residues.

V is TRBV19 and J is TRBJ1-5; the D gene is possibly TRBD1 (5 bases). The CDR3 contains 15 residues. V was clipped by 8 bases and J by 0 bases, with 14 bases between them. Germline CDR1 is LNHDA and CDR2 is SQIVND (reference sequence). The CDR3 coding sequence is TGTGCCAGTGCCGGGACTGATTATAGCAATCAGCCCCAGCATTTT. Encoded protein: CASAGTDYSNQPQHF.

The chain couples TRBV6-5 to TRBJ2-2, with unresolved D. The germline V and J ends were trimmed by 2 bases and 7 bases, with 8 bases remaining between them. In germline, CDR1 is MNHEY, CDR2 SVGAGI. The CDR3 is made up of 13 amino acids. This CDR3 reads CASSYLDGGELFF. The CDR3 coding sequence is TGTGCCAGCAGTTACCTCGACGGCGGGGAGCTGTTTTTT.

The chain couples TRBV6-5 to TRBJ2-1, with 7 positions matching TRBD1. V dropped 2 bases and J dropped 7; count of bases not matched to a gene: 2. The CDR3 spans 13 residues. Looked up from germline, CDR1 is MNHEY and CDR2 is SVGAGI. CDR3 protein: CASSYGTVNEQFF. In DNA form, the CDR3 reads TGTGCCAGCAGTTACGGGACAGTAAATGAGCAGTTCTTC.

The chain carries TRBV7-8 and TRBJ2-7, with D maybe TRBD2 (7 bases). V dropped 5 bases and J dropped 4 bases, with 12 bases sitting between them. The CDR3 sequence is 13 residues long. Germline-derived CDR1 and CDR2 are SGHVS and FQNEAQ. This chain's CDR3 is CASSGGAGYEQYF. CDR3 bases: TGTGCCAGCAGCGGGGGGGCGGGTTACGAGCAGTACTTC.

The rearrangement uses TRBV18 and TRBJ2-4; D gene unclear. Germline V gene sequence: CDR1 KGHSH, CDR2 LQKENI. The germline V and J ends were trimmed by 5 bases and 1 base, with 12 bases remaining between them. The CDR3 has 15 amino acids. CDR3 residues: CASSFPSGAKNIQYF. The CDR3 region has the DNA TGTGCCAGCTCATTTCCTAGTGGGGCCAAAAACATTCAGTACTTC.

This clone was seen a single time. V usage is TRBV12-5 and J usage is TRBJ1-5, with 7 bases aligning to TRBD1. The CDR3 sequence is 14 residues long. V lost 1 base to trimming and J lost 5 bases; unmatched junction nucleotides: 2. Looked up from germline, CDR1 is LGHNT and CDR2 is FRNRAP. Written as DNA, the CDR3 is TGTGCTAGTGGTTTGGGACAGGGAGATCAGCCCCAGCATTTT. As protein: CASGLGQGDQPQHF.

Here the CDR3 DNA reads TGTGCCAGCAGCCTACCCGTGGATACGCAGTATTTT. Translated: CASSLPVDTQYF. V usage is TRBV7-9 and J usage is TRBJ2-3, with D hard to call. Between the trimmed V and J ends, which lost 5 bases and 6 bases, there was a span of 9 bases. Per germline, CDR1 SEHNR and CDR2 FQNEAQ (reference sequence). The CDR3 is made up of 12 amino acids. Together with reference TRBV7-9 and TRBJ2-3, the CDR3 gives the full variable domain: DTGVSQNPRHKITKRGQNVTFRCDPISEHNRLYWYRQTLGQGPEFLTYFQNEAQLEKSRLLSDRFSAERPKGSFSTLEIQRTEQGDSAMYLCASSLPVDTQYFGPGTRLTVL.

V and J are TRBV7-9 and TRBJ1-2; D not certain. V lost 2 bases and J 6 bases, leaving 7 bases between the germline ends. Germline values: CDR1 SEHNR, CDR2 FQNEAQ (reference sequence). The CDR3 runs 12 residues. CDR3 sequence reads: CASSLSTDGYTF. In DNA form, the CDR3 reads TGTGCCAGCAGCTTAAGTACTGATGGCTACACCTTC.

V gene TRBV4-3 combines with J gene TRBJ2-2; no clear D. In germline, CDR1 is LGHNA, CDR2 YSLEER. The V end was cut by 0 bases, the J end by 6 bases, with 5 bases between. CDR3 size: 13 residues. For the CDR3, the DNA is TGCGCCAGCAGCCAAGACGGGCCCGGGGAGCTGTTTTTT. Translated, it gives CASSQDGPGELFF.

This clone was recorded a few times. CDR3 coding DNA: TGTGCCAGCAGCTTGGAGGGGGGGAGCTCCTACAATGAGCAGTTCTTC. The encoded protein is CASSLEGGSSYNEQFF. The V gene is TRBV11-3, the J gene TRBJ2-1; D perhaps matches TRBD2 (7 bases). The CDR3 consists of 16 residues. Trimming took 3 bases from V and 0 from J, leaving 12 bases between them. Per the germline V gene, CDR1 is SGHNT and CDR2 is YENEEA.

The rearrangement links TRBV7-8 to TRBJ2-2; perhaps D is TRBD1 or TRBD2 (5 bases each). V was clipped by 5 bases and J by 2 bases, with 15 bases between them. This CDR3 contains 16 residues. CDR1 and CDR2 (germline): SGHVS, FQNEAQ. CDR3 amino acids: CASSPDWGLNTGELFF. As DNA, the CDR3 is TGTGCCAGCAGCCCCGATTGGGGGTTAAACACCGGGGAGCTGTTTTTT.

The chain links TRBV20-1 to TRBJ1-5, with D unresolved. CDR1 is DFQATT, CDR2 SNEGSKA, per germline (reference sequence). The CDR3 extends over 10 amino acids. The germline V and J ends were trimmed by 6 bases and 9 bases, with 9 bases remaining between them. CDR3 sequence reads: CSAGGWPQHF. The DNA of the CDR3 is TGCAGTGCAGGAGGGTGGCCCCAGCATTTT.

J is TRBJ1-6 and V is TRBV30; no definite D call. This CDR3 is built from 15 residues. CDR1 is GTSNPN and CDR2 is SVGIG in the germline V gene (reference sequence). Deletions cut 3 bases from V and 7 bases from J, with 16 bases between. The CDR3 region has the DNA TGTGCCTGGAGGGTCGCCTATCCAGAGAATTCACCCCTCCACTTT. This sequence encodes CAWRVAYPENSPLHF.

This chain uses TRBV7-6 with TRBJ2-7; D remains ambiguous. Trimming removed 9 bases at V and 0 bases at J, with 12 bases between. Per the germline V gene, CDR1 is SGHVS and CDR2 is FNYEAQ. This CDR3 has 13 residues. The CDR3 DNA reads TGTGCCAGTTCTGAACGGAGCTCCTACGAGCAGTACTTC. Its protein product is CASSERSSYEQYF.

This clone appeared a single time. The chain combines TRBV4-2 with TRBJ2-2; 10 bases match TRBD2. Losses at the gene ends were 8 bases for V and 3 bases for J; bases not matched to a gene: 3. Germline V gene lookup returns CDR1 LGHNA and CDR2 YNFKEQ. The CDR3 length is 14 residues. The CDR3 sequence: CASERGGHTGELFF. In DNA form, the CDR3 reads TGTGCCAGCGAGCGGGGGGGCCACACCGGGGAGCTGTTTTTT.

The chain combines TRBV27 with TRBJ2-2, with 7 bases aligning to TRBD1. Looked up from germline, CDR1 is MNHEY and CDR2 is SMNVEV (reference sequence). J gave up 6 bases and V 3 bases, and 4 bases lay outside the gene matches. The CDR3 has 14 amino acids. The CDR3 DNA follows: TGTGCCAGCAGTTTGGTTCAGGGGGCCGGGGAGCTGTTTTTT. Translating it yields CASSLVQGAGELFF.

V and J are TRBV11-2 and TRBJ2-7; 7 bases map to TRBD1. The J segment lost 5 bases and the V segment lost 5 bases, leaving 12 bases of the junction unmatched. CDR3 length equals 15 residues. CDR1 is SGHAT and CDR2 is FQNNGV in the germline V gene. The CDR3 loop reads CASSQDSRQGHEQYF. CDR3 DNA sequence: TGTGCCAGCAGCCAAGATTCGCGACAGGGCCACGAGCAGTACTTC.

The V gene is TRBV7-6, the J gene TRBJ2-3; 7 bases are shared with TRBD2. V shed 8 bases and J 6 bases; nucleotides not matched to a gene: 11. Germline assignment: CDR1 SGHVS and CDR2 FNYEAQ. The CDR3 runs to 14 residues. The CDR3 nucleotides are TGTGCCAGCCGGGTAGAAGCGGGGTTTGATACGCAGTATTTT. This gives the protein CASRVEAGFDTQYF.

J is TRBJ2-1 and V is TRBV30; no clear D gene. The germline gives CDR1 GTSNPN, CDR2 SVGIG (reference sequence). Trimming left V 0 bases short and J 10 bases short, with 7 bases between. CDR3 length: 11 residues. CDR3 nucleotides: TGTGCCTGGAGTGTAAAAGCGGAGCAGTTCTTC. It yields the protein CAWSVKAEQFF.

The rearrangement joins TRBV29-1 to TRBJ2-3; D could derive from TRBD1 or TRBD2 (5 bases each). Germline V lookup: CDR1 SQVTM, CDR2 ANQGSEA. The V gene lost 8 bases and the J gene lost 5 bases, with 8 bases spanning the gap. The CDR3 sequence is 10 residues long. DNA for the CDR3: TGCAGCTTGAGGGGAGATACGCAGTATTTT. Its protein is CSLRGDTQYF.

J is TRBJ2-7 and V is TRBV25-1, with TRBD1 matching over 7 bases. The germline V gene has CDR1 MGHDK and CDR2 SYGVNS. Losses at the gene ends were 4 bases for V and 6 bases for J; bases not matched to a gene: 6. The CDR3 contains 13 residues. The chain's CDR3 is CASSVRGRLEQYF. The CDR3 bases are TGTGCCAGCAGTGTGAGGGGGCGCCTCGAGCAGTACTTC.

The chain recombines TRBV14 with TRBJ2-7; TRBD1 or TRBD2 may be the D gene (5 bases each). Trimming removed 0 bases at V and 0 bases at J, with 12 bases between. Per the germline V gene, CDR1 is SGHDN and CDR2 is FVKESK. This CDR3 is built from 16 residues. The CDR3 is CASSQDPRESSYEQYF. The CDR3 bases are TGTGCCAGCAGCCAAGACCCCAGGGAGAGCTCCTACGAGCAGTACTTC.

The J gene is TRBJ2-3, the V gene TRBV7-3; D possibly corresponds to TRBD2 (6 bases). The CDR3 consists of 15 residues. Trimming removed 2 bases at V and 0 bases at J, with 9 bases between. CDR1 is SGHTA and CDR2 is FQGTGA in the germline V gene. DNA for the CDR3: TGTGCCAGCAGCTTATTGACTAGTAGCACAGATACGCAGTATTTT. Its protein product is CASSLLTSSTDTQYF.